The rows below give T cell receptor beta chains drawn from one sample of a study. TCRdb reprocessed the 5' RACE reads via MiXCR and lists one record per CDR3 protein. The sample yields approximately 53,000 distinct CDR3 sequences, around 26% seen once. The specimen was tumor-infiltrating memory CD4+ T cells sorted from the breast tumor. Receptors originate from a female donor with breast cancer. Each CDR3 is given with its conserved first and last residue. The D gene is left open where the match is weak. The listing skips clone size in some rows; elsewhere it reads once, few, many or a size class.

J: TRBJ1-1; size: .; V: TRBV6-2/TRBV6-3; D: .; CDR3: CASSPTGLTEAFF; DNA: TGTGCCAGCAGTCCGACAGGACTCACTGAAGCTTTCTTT
J: TRBJ2-5; size: few; V: TRBV5-1; D: .; CDR3: CASNDGTVQETQYF; DNA: TGCGCCAGCAACGATGGGACGGTTCAAGAGACCCAGTACTTC
J: TRBJ2-7; size: .; V: TRBV10-3; D: TRBD1; CDR3: CAIGQGSNEQYF; DNA: TGTGCCATTGGACAGGGTTCTAACGAGCAGTACTTC
J: TRBJ2-1; size: few; V: TRBV5-4; D: TRBD2; CDR3: CASSPRTSGRSSYNEQFF; DNA: TGTGCCAGCAGCCCGAGGACTAGCGGGAGAAGCTCCTACAATGAGCAGTTCTTC
J: TRBJ2-7; size: .; V: TRBV12-3/TRBV12-4; D: TRBD2; CDR3: CASSLERESYEQYF; DNA: TGTGCCAGCAGTTTGGAGCGGGAGAGCTACGAGCAGTACTTC
J: TRBJ1-2; size: .; V: TRBV9; D: .; CDR3: CASSVAATPNYGYTF; DNA: TGTGCCAGCAGCGTCGCCGCCACGCCGAACTATGGCTACACCTTC
J: TRBJ2-6; size: few; V: TRBV12-3/TRBV12-4; D: .; CDR3: CASSSLRGAGANVLTF; DNA: TGTGCCAGCAGTTCTTTGAGGGGCGCTGGGGCCAACGTCCTGACTTTC
J: TRBJ1-4; size: few; V: TRBV15; D: .; CDR3: CATSKGSRAKDEKLFF; DNA: TGTGCCACCAGCAAAGGTTCCCGGGCTAAGGATGAAAAACTGTTTTTT
J: TRBJ1-5; size: .; V: TRBV7-9; D: TRBD1; CDR3: CASSLGGTGVQPQHF; DNA: TGTGCCAGCAGCTTAGGGGGGACAGGGGTACAGCCCCAGCATTTT
J: TRBJ2-7; size: many; V: TRBV12-3/TRBV12-4; D: .; CDR3: CASSLNWFYEQYF; DNA: TGTGCCAGCAGTTTAAACTGGTTTTACGAGCAGTACTTC
J: TRBJ2-3; size: medium-sized; V: TRBV7-2; D: TRBD1; CDR3: CASSSGQGPDTQYF; DNA: TGTGCCAGCAGCTCCGGACAGGGTCCAGATACGCAGTATTTT
J: TRBJ2-3; size: many; V: TRBV5-1; D: TRBD1; CDR3: CASSPTGTGGTDTQYF; DNA: TGCGCCAGCAGCCCTACCGGGACAGGGGGAACAGATACGCAGTATTTT
J: TRBJ2-1; size: .; V: TRBV20-1; D: TRBD2; CDR3: CSAPRGLAGYNEQFF; DNA: TGCAGTGCCCCCAGAGGACTAGCGGGGTACAATGAGCAATTCTTC
J: TRBJ1-6; size: .; V: TRBV27; D: .; CDR3: CASKVYGDGSPLHF; DNA: TGTGCCAGCAAGGTGTACGGGGACGGCTCACCCCTCCACTTT
J: TRBJ1-6; size: .; V: TRBV7-3; D: .; CDR3: CASSLAGADTPLHF; DNA: TGTGCCAGCAGCTTAGCAGGGGCGGATACACCCCTCCACTTT
J: TRBJ1-6; size: many; V: TRBV5-1; D: .; CDR3: CASGVESIYSPLHF; DNA: TGCGCCAGCGGAGTGGAAAGCATCTATTCACCCCTCCACTTT
J: TRBJ2-1; size: few; V: TRBV9; D: .; CDR3: CASSPGTSRASYNEQFF; DNA: TGTGCCAGCAGCCCCGGGACCAGTCGCGCTTCCTACAATGAGCAGTTCTTC
J: TRBJ2-1; size: .; V: TRBV10-3; D: .; CDR3: CATSVGGWGHSSYNEQFF; DNA: TGTGCCACCAGTGTTGGGGGTTGGGGACACAGCTCCTACAATGAGCAGTTCTTC
J: TRBJ2-7; size: many; V: TRBV7-9; D: .; CDR3: CASSLFDEQYF; DNA: TGTGCCAGCAGCTTATTCGACGAGCAGTACTTC
J: TRBJ2-7; size: .; V: TRBV2; D: .; CDR3: CASGYRSYEQYF; DNA: TGTGCCAGCGGGTACAGGTCCTACGAGCAGTACTTC
J: TRBJ2-1; size: .; V: TRBV6-5; D: TRBD2; CDR3: CASRVAGGGYNEQFF; DNA: TGTGCCAGCAGAGTAGCGGGAGGGGGATACAATGAGCAGTTCTTC
J: TRBJ1-3; size: .; V: TRBV7-9; D: .; CDR3: CASSLSIGNTIYF; DNA: TGTGCCAGCAGCTTATCAATTGGAAACACCATATATTTT
J: TRBJ1-1; size: .; V: TRBV20-1; D: .; CDR3: CSATSGNTEAFF; DNA: TGCAGTGCCACATCGGGGAACACTGAAGCTTTCTTT
J: TRBJ2-2; size: .; V: TRBV10-3; D: TRBD1; CDR3: CAITDRADGELFF; DNA: TGTGCCATTACGGACAGGGCGGACGGGGAGCTGTTTTTT
J: TRBJ2-1; size: .; V: TRBV7-8; D: .; CDR3: CASSLDYNEQFF; DNA: TGTGCCAGCAGCTTAGACTACAATGAGCAGTTCTTC
J: TRBJ1-2; size: few; V: TRBV24-1; D: .; CDR3: CATSAGKRGYGYTF; DNA: TGTGCCACCAGTGCCGGAAAGAGGGGATATGGCTACACCTTC
J: TRBJ2-5; size: .; V: TRBV7-2; D: .; CDR3: CASSLLVLEETQYF; DNA: TGTGCCAGCAGCTTACTCGTGCTGGAAGAGACCCAGTACTTC
J: TRBJ2-2; size: few; V: TRBV27; D: .; CDR3: CASRQSGRNTGELFF; DNA: TGTGCCAGCAGACAATCGGGACGAAACACCGGGGAGCTGTTTTTT
J: TRBJ2-5; size: many; V: TRBV7-2; D: .; CDR3: CASSYTDSAQYF; DNA: TGTGCCAGCAGCTATACGGACTCCGCCCAGTACTTC
J: TRBJ2-1; size: .; V: TRBV7-3; D: .; CDR3: CASSLGNGLRTEQFF; DNA: TGTGCCAGCAGCTTGGGTAATGGGCTACGCACTGAGCAGTTCTTC
J: TRBJ2-7; size: .; V: TRBV21-1; D: .; CDR3: CASSNAYEQYF; DNA: TGTGCCAGCAGCAACGCCTACGAGCAGTACTTC
J: TRBJ1-3; size: .; V: TRBV4-3; D: .; CDR3: CASSQEMSSPGNTIYF; DNA: TGCGCCAGCAGCCAAGAGATGAGCAGCCCTGGAAACACCATATATTTT
J: TRBJ2-3; size: .; V: TRBV20-1; D: TRBD2; CDR3: CSAGLAGGGDTQYF; DNA: TGCAGTGCTGGGCTAGCGGGAGGTGGGGATACGCAGTATTTT
J: TRBJ1-1; size: .; V: TRBV7-3; D: .; CDR3: CASSFTSRDRAFF; DNA: TGTGCCAGCAGCTTCACCAGCCGGGACCGAGCTTTCTTT
J: TRBJ2-5; size: many; V: TRBV9; D: TRBD1; CDR3: CASSVVAGGPETQYF; DNA: TGTGCCAGCAGCGTAGTAGCAGGGGGCCCAGAGACCCAGTACTTC
J: TRBJ2-1; size: few; V: TRBV20-1; D: TRBD2; CDR3: CSGRLAATANGQFF; DNA: TGCAGTGGGAGACTAGCGGCTACGGCAAATGGGCAGTTCTTC
J: TRBJ2-7; size: few; V: TRBV5-1; D: .; CDR3: CASSLGQQSYEQYF; DNA: TGCGCCAGCAGCTTGGGTCAGCAGTCCTACGAGCAGTACTTC
J: TRBJ2-5; size: .; V: TRBV5-1; D: .; CDR3: CASSFGQLQETQYF; DNA: TGCGCCAGCAGCTTCGGACAGCTCCAAGAGACCCAGTACTTC
J: TRBJ2-7; size: .; V: TRBV4-2; D: .; CDR3: CASSQDTGDANYEQYF; DNA: TGTGCCAGCAGCCAAGATACGGGGGATGCTAACTACGAGCAGTACTTC
J: TRBJ2-1; size: few; V: TRBV28; D: TRBD2; CDR3: CASKSGTRYNEQFF; DNA: TGTGCCAGCAAGTCCGGGACTAGATACAATGAGCAGTTCTTC
J: TRBJ1-5; size: once; V: TRBV6-6; D: TRBD1; CDR3: CASSSLGQLNQPQHF; DNA: TGTGCCAGCAGTTCATTGGGACAGCTAAATCAGCCCCAGCATTTT
J: TRBJ1-6; size: .; V: TRBV7-8; D: TRBD1; CDR3: CASSLSGTGDSPLHF; DNA: TGTGCCAGCAGCTTATCCGGGACAGGAGATTCACCCCTCCACTTT
J: TRBJ1-1; size: .; V: TRBV5-1; D: TRBD1; CDR3: CASSFSPGQSEAFF; DNA: TGCGCCAGCAGCTTTTCACCGGGACAGAGTGAAGCTTTCTTT